This TCR beta chain was recorded in a study of regulatory T cells in long-lasting Graves disease (dated by TCRdb to the early 2020s). Regarding the complete study: Persistent Graves' disease meant more than 5 years of antithyroid drug treatment with TSH receptor autoantibodies that stayed positive. The study took place in China and was registered as a clinical trial. This study used TCR sequencing and RNA sequencing of peripheral blood to compare persistent Graves' disease patients against newly diagnosed Graves' disease patients. A total of around 35 samples underwent TCR sequencing, from roughly 13 patients with persistent Graves' disease and approximately 20 patients with newly diagnosed Graves' disease. Antithyroid drugs had been taken for approximately 9.5 years on average by persistent Graves' disease patients in the clinical cohort. What the study reported, not specific to this receptor: Only the TCR beta chain was sequenced and analyzed. Compared with newly diagnosed patients, persistent Graves' disease patients had lower TCR Shannon entropy and fewer highly expanded clones, which suggests clonal expansion. The authors noted that the small sample size was a limitation that may lower accuracy. Patients with persistent disease shared more public clonotypes (under 3,000) than newly diagnosed patients did (roughly 970). Only peripheral blood was studied, because thyroid tissue, the primary lesion, was inaccessible. Preferential use of TRBV28, TRBJ1-2 and TRBJ2-5 was observed in persistent disease, whereas TRBV20-1 and TRBJ2-1 were favored in newly diagnosed disease.

To prepare the library, multiplex PCR was applied. The instrument given in TCRdb is Illumina HiSeq 4000. TCR beta libraries were built with iRepertoire HTBI primers and Arm-PCR amplification of CDR3 regions. Gel purification was performed on PCR products prior to sequencing. As for the authors' bioinformatics: Gene usage analysis of CDR3 amino acid clonotypes relied on the roughly 67 TRBV and about 15 TRBJ segments identified across samples. COPE and FqMerger were used to merge the filtered high-quality paired reads into contigs. BLAST was used to align contigs to IMGT TRBV, TRBD and TRBJ reference genes, with CDR3 defined following IMGT. Highly expanded clones were defined as clonotypes with a frequency above 0.1%. Shannon entropy was used to measure repertoire diversity, and the Gini coefficient was used to measure V-J evenness. A clonotype was considered public if more than one individual shared it. TCRdb reworked the public reads: Q25 trimming with fastp, MiXCR clone assembly, productive beta chains retained. Each record represents a unique CDR3 protein, reported with the most common genes and DNA among its rows. In this record, the V and J calls reflect TCRdb's handling and not the investigators' own analysis. The sample includes 500,000 to 800,000 distinct CDR3 sequences, with around 32% observed a single time. Under 50% of the sample is in the top ten clones.

The CDR3 spans 15 residues, from the cysteine through the phenylalanine. Just CDR3 DNA is preserved here, 45 bases in frame from base 1. The junction shows trimming of 2 bases on V and 1 base on J, and the gene matches do not reach 2 bases of it. Via the germline V gene, CDR1 is MNHEY and CDR2 SVGAGI. The sample's time point, from its label and the paper: persistent/refractory GD, antithyroid drugs over 5 years with positive TRAb. For both TCR sequencing and RNA sequencing, RNA was extracted from PBMCs in TRIzol. The diagnosis of Graves' disease was made according to American Thyroid Association guidelines. The patients came from an endocrinology department in Xi'an, China. Each patient gave approximately 8.8 milliliters of peripheral blood, collected in an EDTA anticoagulant tube. PBMCs were isolated by Ficoll Paque Plus density gradient separation without further T cell sorting. An Agilent 2100 Bioanalyzer and agarose gel were used to check RNA quality, and a NanoDrop 2000 was used to measure RNA concentration.

With regard to this clonotype: This clone's antigen is unknown. Within one base of it there is no much larger clone, and no base qualities were kept.

The V and J segments used are TRBV6-5 and TRBJ2-7; a stretch of 10 junction bases matches TRBD1. The sequences come from peripheral blood mononuclear cells (PBMCs), collected when the disease was refractory, from a patient treated with antithyroid drugs. The receptor was derived from a female donor with Graves disease. The DNA is as follows: TGTGCCAGCAGTTACGGGGGACAGGGGTCCTACGAGCAGTACTTC. Translated, this gives CASSYGGQGSYEQYF.